This T cell receptor beta chain was obtained from a study of blood T cell repertoires in COVID-19. In the study overall: From the United States, Italy and Spain came samples of acute and convalescent COVID-19.

Original handling: Reference gene primer amplification in the assay estimated nucleated cell counts. Produced via immunoSEQ multiplex PCR; TCRdb's table is partial and in-frame only. The DNA was the basis for D and trimming; V, J and clone size are from that table. The sample comprises 230,000 or so clones, around 88% of which are singletons, and 14% to 15% rests with the top ten. The J segment lost 3 bases and the V segment lost 0 bases, leaving 4 bases of the junction unmatched. The germline V gene encodes CDR1 MGHRA and CDR2 YSYEKL. CDR3 length: 17 amino acids. Membership in each cohort depended on participant-reported clinical history.

The sample comprised PBMCs or T cells enriched from blood (not recorded which). This clonotype originated in a woman aged 45-59 years with acute COVID-19. The gene calls are TRBV4-1 and TRBJ2-5; 13 bases agree with TRBD2. CDR3: CASSQDRTSGSEETQYF. CDR3 coding DNA: TGCGCCAGCAGCCAAGACCGGACTAGCGGGAGTGAAGAGACCCAGTACTTC.